The rows below give T cell receptor beta chains drawn from one sample of a study of shared clonotypes between healthy human individuals. Assay: immunoSEQ multiplex PCR; the TCRdb copy retains only in-frame clones and omits some. The table lists approximately 710,000 clones, 90% of them singletons. The sample was memory CD8+ T cells from PBMCs. The source is a man aged 18-30 years in good health. Some clones in this sample may be carry-over from other donors' samples. The CDR3 runs from the conserved cysteine through the conserved F or W.

v_call cdr3_aa
TRBV6-5 CASSPGTRIEQYF
TRBV7-3 CASSLAPLAGPTSTDTQYF
TRBV5-6 CASSLARVAFF
TRBV13 CASSGRLAGEGGNEQFF
TRBV19 CASRSTANTGELFF
TRBV27 CASSFLLAGTGELFF
TRBV7-8 CASSLEVNEQYF
TRBV4-1 CASSHTGQYNEQFF
TRBV7-9 CASSDGGGTGELFF
TRBV7-2 CASSSRTMLNYGYTF
TRBV30 CAWSLVGLVNEQFF
TRBV27 CARDRLCRNRESIQYF
TRBV27 CASSPRFGRGGTEAFF
TRBV27 CASSLRRTLSNYGYTF
TRBV28 CASRRDESSGNTIYF
TRBV5-4 CASSHDRDNQPQHF
TRBV11-2 CASSLRPAGDEQYF
TRBV5-4 CASSPKGANEKLFF
TRBV4-3 CASSQGGLGPRNTIYF
TRBV6-5 CASSQGQGAHLEQYF
TRBV13 CASRDRVNTEAFF
TRBV28 CASSLPGWRTEAFF
TRBV29-1 CSVRTGATEAFF
TRBV6-1 CASSDSTFGGYTF
TRBV11-2 CASSSPKGGNYEQYF
TRBV7-9 CASSLEGGLENTIYF
TRBV6-1 CASEEGGWSGNTIYF
TRBV11-2 CASSLPPGGRAYEQYF
TRBV4-3 CASSQDPEGGNTEAFF
TRBV6-1 CASSDYGQGAYGYTF
TRBV4-1 CASSTLLAAYEQYF
TRBV7-9 CASSPLENAGTGELFF
TRBV13 CASSLLLMGYEQYF
TRBV5-1 CASSLADSNSEKLFF